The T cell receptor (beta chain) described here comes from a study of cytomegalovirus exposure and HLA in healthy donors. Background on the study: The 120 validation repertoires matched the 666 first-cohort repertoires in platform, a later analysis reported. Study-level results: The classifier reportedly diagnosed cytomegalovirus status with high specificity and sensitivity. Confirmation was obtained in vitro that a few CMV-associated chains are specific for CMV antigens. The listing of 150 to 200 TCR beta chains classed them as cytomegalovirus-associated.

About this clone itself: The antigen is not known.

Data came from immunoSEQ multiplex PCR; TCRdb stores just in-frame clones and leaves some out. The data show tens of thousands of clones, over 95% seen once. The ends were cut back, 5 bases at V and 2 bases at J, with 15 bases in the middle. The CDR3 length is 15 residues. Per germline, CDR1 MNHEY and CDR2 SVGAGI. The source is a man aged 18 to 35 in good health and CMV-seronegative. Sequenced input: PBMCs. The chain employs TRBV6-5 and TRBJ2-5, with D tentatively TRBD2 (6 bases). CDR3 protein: CASSIRPSAQETQYF. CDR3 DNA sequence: TGTGCCAGCAGTATTAGGCCTAGCGCACAAGAGACCCAGTACTTC.